Below, 21 T cell receptor beta chains from the same sample are listed, as sequenced in a study of shared clonotypes between healthy human individuals. Libraries were prepared by immunoSEQ multiplex PCR; TCRdb keeps only in-frame clonotypes and omits some of them. Of hundreds of thousands of clones in the sample, 73% were seen once. Sequences were obtained from memory CD4+ T cells sorted from blood. The subset here: CD45RA-negative fraction. Every receptor here comes from a woman under 40 in good health.

The genes are TRBV7-2 and TRBJ1-4, with D possibly being TRBD1 (5 bases). With 2 bases removed from V and 5 bases from J, the gap between germline ends came to 9 bases. CDR3 length: 14 amino acids. CDR1 and CDR2 from the germline V gene are SGHTA and FQGNSA. In DNA, the CDR3 is TGTGCCAGCAGCTTAAGGGGAGGGAATGAAAAACTGTTTTTT. This translates into CASSLRGGNEKLFF.

This clone was observed a single time. At the DNA level, this CDR3 is encoded by other sequences in the same sample as well. The chain couples TRBV29-1 to TRBJ2-7; weak D call: TRBD2 (6 bases). CDR1 is SQVTM and CDR2 is ANQGSEA in the germline V gene. The ends were cut back, 4 bases at V and 3 bases at J, with 7 bases in the middle. The CDR3 has 11 residues. The CDR3 region has the DNA TGCAGCGTTGCGCGGGACTACGAGCAGTACTTC. Protein: CSVARDYEQYF.

The V call is TRBV27, the J call TRBJ2-1; 12 bases are a match to TRBD2. Germline V gene lookup returns CDR1 MNHEY and CDR2 SMNVEV (reference sequence). V gave up 6 bases and J gave up 9 bases; unmatched junction bases: 9. This CDR3 spans 15 amino acids. This CDR3 reads CASRPRLAGDGEQFF. CDR3 DNA sequence: TGTGCCAGCAGACCCCGACTAGCGGGAGACGGTGAGCAGTTCTTC.

The CDR3: CASNRGLGPQYF. The CDR3 DNA follows: TGTGCCAGCAACCGGGGACTCGGGCCGCAGTATTTT. The chain couples TRBV11-2 to TRBJ2-3, with a tentative D call TRBD2 (6 bases). This CDR3 is 12 amino acids long. CDR1 is SGHAT and CDR2 is FQNNGV in the germline V gene. The V end lost 7 bases, the J end lost 10 bases, and 15 bases lay between the germline ends.

The chain couples TRBV7-9 to TRBJ1-1, with D hard to call. Germline V gene sequence: CDR1 SEHNR, CDR2 FQNEAQ (reference sequence). Trimming pared 5 bases from V and 0 bases from J, leaving 7 bases between. The CDR3 extends over 13 amino acids. The CDR3 sequence is CASSLLMNTEAFF. In DNA form, the CDR3 reads TGTGCCAGCAGCCTACTTATGAACACTGAAGCTTTCTTT. Filled out from reference TRBV7-9 and TRBJ1-1, the complete variable domain reads DTGVSQNPRHKITKRGQNVTFRCDPISEHNRLYWYRQTLGQGPEFLTYFQNEAQLEKSRLLSDRFSAERPKGSFSTLEIQRTEQGDSAMYLCASSLLMNTEAFFGQGTRLTVV.

CDR3 amino acids: CASSLTGTGVRNTEAFF. DNA for the CDR3: TGCGCCAGCAGCTTGACCGGGACAGGGGTAAGGAACACTGAAGCTTTCTTT. The V and J genes are TRBV5-1 and TRBJ1-1; 10 bases align to TRBD1. The CDR3 extends over 17 amino acids. Germline CDR1 reads SGHRS; CDR2 reads YFSETQ. Unmatched junction bases numbered 7, after V lost 1 base and J lost 1 base.

This chain connects TRBV27 to TRBJ1-1; 7 bases are a match to TRBD1. The germline V gene has CDR1 MNHEY and CDR2 SMNVEV (reference sequence). The CDR3 runs 13 residues. With V trimmed by 3 bases and J by 5 bases, 3 bases remained unmatched. This chain's CDR3 is CASSLQQGTEAFF. The CDR3 bases are TGTGCCAGCAGTTTGCAACAGGGGACTGAAGCTTTCTTT.

V usage is TRBV5-1 and J usage is TRBJ2-1, with 9 bases that match TRBD1. Germline trimming cut 4 bases from V and 3 bases from J; bases unmatched to any gene: 5. The CDR3 covers 15 residues. Germline V gives CDR1 SGHRS, CDR2 YFSETQ. CDR3 loop: CASSVGDRDYNEQFF. In nucleotides, the CDR3 is TGCGCCAGCAGCGTCGGGGACAGGGACTACAATGAGCAGTTCTTC. The complete variable domain, with remaining parts taken from reference TRBV5-1 and TRBJ2-1, reads KAGVTQTPRYLIKTRGQQVTLSCSPISGHRSVSWYQQTPGQGLQFLFEYFSETQRNKGNFPGRFSGRQFSNSRSEMNVSTLELGDSALYLCASSVGDRDYNEQFFGPGTRLTVL.

This clone was observed a few times. The chain's CDR3 is CASSKPWDVGNTIYF. The CDR3 bases are TGTGCCAGCAGCAAACCTTGGGACGTGGGAAACACCATATATTTT. The chain has TRBV21-1 and TRBJ1-3. TRBV21-1 is listed as a pseudogene. The CDR3 has 15 residues.

This chain's CDR3 is CASRSGTLYNEQFF. In DNA, the CDR3 is TGTGCCAGCAGATCCGGGACTCTTTACAATGAGCAGTTCTTC. The chain uses TRBV6-1 and TRBJ2-1, with TRBD2 as a possible D gene (6 bases). Trimming took 6 bases from V and 4 from J, leaving 13 bases between them. CDR3 length: 14 residues. Germline CDR1 reads MNHNS; CDR2 reads SASEGT.

The chain carries TRBV5-6 and TRBJ2-3, with D uncertain. Germline V gene data show CDR1 as SGHDT and CDR2 as YYEEEE. The CDR3 covers 15 residues. Trimming pared 0 bases from V and 2 bases from J, leaving 10 bases between. The CDR3 DNA reads as TGTGCCAGCAGCTTGGGTAGTGGGAACACAGATACGCAGTATTTT. Translated, it gives CASSLGSGNTDTQYF.

The DNA of the CDR3 is TGTGCCAGCAGTTACCAGGGGAAGGACGAGCAGTACTTC. Amino acids: CASSYQGKDEQYF. The rearrangement joins TRBV6-6 to TRBJ2-7, with D perhaps TRBD1 (6 bases). The ends were cut back, 2 bases at V and 5 bases at J, with 10 bases in the middle. Germline assignment: CDR1 MNHNY and CDR2 SVGAGI (reference sequence). The CDR3 consists of 13 residues.

This clone was seen once. The genes are TRBV7-9 and TRBJ2-3; 8 nucleotides agree with TRBD2. Germline-derived CDR1 and CDR2 are SEHNR and FQNEAQ (reference sequence). V shed 4 bases and J 7 bases; nucleotides not matched to a gene: 13. The CDR3 extends over 16 amino acids. The CDR3 region has the DNA TGTGCCAGCAGCTCTCCGCGGGGGGTACAGCACTATACGCAGTATTTT. This codes for CASSSPRGVQHYTQYF. The full variable domain, its missing parts supplied by reference TRBV7-9 and TRBJ2-3, is DTGVSQNPRHKITKRGQNVTFRCDPISEHNRLYWYRQTLGQGPEFLTYFQNEAQLEKSRLLSDRFSAERPKGSFSTLEIQRTEQGDSAMYLCASSSPRGVQHYTQYFGPGTRLTVL.

This chain uses TRBV2 with TRBJ2-5; D might be TRBD1 (6 bases). V shed 7 bases and J shed 0 bases, with 18 bases lying between them. The CDR3 is 16 residues long. Germline lookup yields CDR1 SNHLY and CDR2 FYNNEI. The CDR3 is CASTPPGHRDQETQYF. The CDR3 nucleotides are TGTGCCAGCACCCCTCCCGGCCACAGGGACCAAGAGACCCAGTACTTC.

This chain links TRBV15 with TRBJ1-3; 7 bases align to TRBD1. This CDR3 is 16 amino acids long. J was trimmed by 4 bases and V by 1 base; bases with no gene match: 7. Germline CDR1 LNHNV, CDR2 YYDKDF (reference sequence). CDR3 DNA sequence: TGTGCCACCAGCAGAGGTGACAGGGCAAAGGGAAACACCATATATTTT. Residues: CATSRGDRAKGNTIYF. Combining the CDR3 with reference TRBV15 and TRBJ1-3 gives the whole variable domain DAMVIQNPRYQVTQFGKPVTLSCSQTLNHNVMYWYQQKSSQAPKLLFHYYDKDFNNEADTPDNFQSRRPNTSFCFLDIRSPGLGDTAMYLCATSRGDRAKGNTIYFGEGSWLTVV.

The genes are TRBV5-5 and TRBJ2-1; D possibly corresponds to TRBD2 (5 bases). Trimming stripped 5 bases from V and 0 bases from J, with 15 bases between. The germline gives CDR1 SGHKS, CDR2 YYEKEE (reference sequence). The CDR3 sequence is 16 residues long. The CDR3 DNA follows: TGTGCCAGCAGGCCGTGGTGGGAGAGCTCCTACAATGAGCAGTTCTTC. Translated: CASRPWWESSYNEQFF.

With regard to this clone: Other nucleotide sequences from this sample produce the same CDR3. The rearrangement uses TRBV6-5 and TRBJ2-7; D unresolved. The CDR3 runs 13 residues. Trimming pared 7 bases from V and 3 bases from J, leaving 13 bases between. The V gene's germline CDR1 is MNHEY and CDR2 SVGAGI. The CDR3 DNA reads TGTGCCAGCACGAGAGCATCGGGCTACGAGCAGTACTTC. Amino acids: CASTRASGYEQYF.

This clone appeared a few times. The rearrangement joins TRBV16 to TRBJ1-1; unclear D gene. Trimming stripped 0 bases from V and 5 bases from J, with 16 bases between. The CDR3 runs to 16 residues. Per the germline V gene, CDR1 is KGHSY and CDR2 is FQNENV. CDR3 sequence (DNA): TGTGCCAGCAGCCAATCCTATTCAAGGCAAACGACTGAAGCTTTCTTT. Translation gives CASSQSYSRQTTEAFF.

The gene calls are TRBV19 and TRBJ2-1; 8 nucleotides align to TRBD2. V lost 1 base to trimming and J lost 6 bases; unmatched junction nucleotides: 5. Per the germline V gene, CDR1 is LNHDA and CDR2 is SQIVND (reference sequence). CDR3 length: 15 amino acids. The CDR3 loop is CASSIVLAGPNEQFF. The CDR3 nucleotides are TGTGCCAGTAGTATAGTCCTAGCGGGCCCCAATGAGCAGTTCTTC.

This clone was seen once. This sequence joins TRBV28 and TRBJ1-2; 9 bases map to TRBD1. V was pared by 3 bases and J by 6 bases, with 5 bases of the junction left unmatched. The germline gives CDR1 MDHEN, CDR2 SYDVKM. The CDR3 sequence is 14 residues long. The CDR3 protein is CASSFRDRVDGYTF. For the CDR3, the DNA is TGTGCCAGCAGTTTCCGGGACAGGGTCGATGGCTACACCTTC.

The genes are TRBV5-1 and TRBJ2-7; D is perhaps TRBD1 (5 bases). The CDR3 runs 13 residues. The V end lost 3 bases, the J end lost 1 base, and 8 bases lay between the germline ends. CDR1 SGHRS and CDR2 YFSETQ come from the germline V gene. The CDR3 coding sequence is TGCGCCAGCAGCTGGGGCAATTCCTACGAGCAGTACTTC. Translated: CASSWGNSYEQYF. The entire variable domain, with the rest obtained from reference TRBV5-1 and TRBJ2-7, is as follows: KAGVTQTPRYLIKTRGQQVTLSCSPISGHRSVSWYQQTPGQGLQFLFEYFSETQRNKGNFPGRFSGRQFSNSRSEMNVSTLELGDSALYLCASSWGNSYEQYFGPGTRLTVT.